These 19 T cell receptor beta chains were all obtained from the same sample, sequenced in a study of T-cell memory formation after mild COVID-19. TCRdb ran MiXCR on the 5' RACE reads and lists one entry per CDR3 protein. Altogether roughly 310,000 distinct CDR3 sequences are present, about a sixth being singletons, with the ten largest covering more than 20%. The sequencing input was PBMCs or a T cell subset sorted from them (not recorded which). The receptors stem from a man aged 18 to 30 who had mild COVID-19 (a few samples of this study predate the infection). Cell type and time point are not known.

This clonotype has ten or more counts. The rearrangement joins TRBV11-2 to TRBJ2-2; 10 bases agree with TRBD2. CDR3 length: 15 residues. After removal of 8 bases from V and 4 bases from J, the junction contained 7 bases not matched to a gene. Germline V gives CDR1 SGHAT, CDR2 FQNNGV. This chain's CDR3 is CASWGGLALTGELFF. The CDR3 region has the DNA TGTGCCAGCTGGGGGGGACTAGCGCTCACCGGGGAGCTGTTTTTT.

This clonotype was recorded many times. CDR3 loop: CASSQGTGPTGNEQFF. The CDR3 nucleotides are TGCGCCAGCAGCCAAGGTACAGGGCCCACCGGGAATGAGCAGTTCTTC. The gene calls are TRBV4-3 and TRBJ2-1; D possibly corresponds to TRBD1 (6 bases). The CDR3 length is 16 residues. V gave up 1 base and J gave up 7 bases, with 17 bases separating them. CDR1 is LGHNA and CDR2 is YSLEER in the germline V gene.

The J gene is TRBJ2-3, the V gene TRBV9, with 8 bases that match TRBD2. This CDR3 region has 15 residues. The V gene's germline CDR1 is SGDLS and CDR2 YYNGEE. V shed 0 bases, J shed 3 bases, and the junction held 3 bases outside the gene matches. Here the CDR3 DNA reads TGTGCCAGCAGCGTAGTTAGCGGGGAGACAGATACGCAGTATTTT. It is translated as CASSVVSGETDTQYF.

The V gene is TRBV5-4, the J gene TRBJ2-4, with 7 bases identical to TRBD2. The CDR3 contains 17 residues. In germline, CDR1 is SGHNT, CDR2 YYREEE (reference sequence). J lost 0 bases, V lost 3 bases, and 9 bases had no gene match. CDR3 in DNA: TGTGCCAGCAGCTCCGGGGGGACTGGTCTAGCCAAAAACATTCAGTACTTC. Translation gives CASSSGGTGLAKNIQYF.

The CDR3 reads CSVTRTGAQHF. The CDR3 DNA sequence: TGCAGTGTTACACGGACAGGAGCCCAGCATTTT. This rearrangement joins TRBV20-1 to TRBJ1-5, with 7 bases matching TRBD1. The CDR3 is 11 residues long. With 7 bases clipped from V and 11 bases from J, the junction kept 8 bases outside the gene matches. In germline, CDR1 is DFQATT, CDR2 SNEGSKA (reference sequence).

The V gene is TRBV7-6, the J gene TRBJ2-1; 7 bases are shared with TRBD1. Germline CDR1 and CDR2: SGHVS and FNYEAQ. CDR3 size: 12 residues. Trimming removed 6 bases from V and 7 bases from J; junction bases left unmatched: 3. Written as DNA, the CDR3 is TGTGCCAGCAGGGAACAGGGGAATGAGCAGTTCTTC. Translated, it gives CASREQGNEQFF.

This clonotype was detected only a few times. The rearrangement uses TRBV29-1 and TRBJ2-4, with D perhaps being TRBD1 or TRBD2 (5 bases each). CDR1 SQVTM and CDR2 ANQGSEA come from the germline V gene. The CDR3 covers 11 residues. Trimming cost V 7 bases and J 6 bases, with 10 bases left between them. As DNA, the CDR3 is TGCAGCGGTGGGACCTTAAACATTCAGTACTTC. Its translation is CSGGTLNIQYF.

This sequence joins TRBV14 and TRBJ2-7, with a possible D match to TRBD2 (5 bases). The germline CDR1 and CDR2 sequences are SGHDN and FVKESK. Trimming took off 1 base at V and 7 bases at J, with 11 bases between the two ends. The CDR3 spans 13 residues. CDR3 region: CASSQALRDEQYV. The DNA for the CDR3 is TGTGCCAGCAGCCAAGCCCTTCGGGATGAGCAGTACGTC.

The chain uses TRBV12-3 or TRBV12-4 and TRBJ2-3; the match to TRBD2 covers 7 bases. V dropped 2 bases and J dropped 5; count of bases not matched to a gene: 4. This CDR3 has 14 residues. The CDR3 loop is CASSLSGVVDTQYF. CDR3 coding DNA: TGTGCCAGCAGTTTAAGCGGGGTCGTAGATACGCAGTATTTT.

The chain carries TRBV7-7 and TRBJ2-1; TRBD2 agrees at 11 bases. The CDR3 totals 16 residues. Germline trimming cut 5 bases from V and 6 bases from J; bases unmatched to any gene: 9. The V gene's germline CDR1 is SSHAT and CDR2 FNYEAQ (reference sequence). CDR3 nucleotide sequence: TGTGCCAGCAGCCCCGGGACTAGCGGAGGCATCAATGAGCAGTTCTTC. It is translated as CASSPGTSGGINEQFF.

The CDR3 DNA follows: TGTGCCAGCTCCGGAATGATGACAGCCTCCTACGAGCAGTACTTC. Protein product: CASSGMMTASYEQYF. V usage is TRBV18 and J usage is TRBJ2-7; a possible D gene is TRBD1 (5 bases). Trimming took off 6 bases at V and 0 bases at J, with 15 bases between the two ends. Germline assignment: CDR1 KGHSH and CDR2 LQKENI. The CDR3 has 15 residues.

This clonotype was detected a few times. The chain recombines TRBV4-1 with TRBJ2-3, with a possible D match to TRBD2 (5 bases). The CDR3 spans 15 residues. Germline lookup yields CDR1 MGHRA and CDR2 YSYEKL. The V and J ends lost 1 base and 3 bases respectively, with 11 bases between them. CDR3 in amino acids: CASSQVEGGTDTQYF. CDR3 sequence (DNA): TGCGCCAGCAGCCAAGTAGAAGGAGGAACAGATACGCAGTATTTT.

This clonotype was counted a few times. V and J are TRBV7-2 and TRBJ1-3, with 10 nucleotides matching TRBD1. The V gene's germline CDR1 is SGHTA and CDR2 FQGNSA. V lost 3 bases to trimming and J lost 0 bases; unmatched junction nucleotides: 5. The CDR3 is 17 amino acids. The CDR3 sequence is CASSFDRGLNSGNTIYF. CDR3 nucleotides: TGTGCCAGCAGCTTTGACAGGGGGCTGAACTCTGGAAACACCATATATTTT.

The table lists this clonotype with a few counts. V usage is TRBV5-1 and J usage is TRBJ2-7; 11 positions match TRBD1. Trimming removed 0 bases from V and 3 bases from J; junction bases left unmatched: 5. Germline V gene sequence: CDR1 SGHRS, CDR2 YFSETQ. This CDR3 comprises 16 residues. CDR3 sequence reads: CASSLGYGTGGYEQYF. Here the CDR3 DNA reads TGCGCCAGCAGCTTGGGGTACGGGACAGGGGGCTACGAGCAGTACTTC.

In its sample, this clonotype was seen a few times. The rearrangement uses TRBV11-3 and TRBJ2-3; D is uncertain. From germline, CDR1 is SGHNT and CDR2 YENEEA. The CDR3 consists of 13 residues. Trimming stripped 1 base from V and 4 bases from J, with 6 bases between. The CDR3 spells CASSLGASDTQYF. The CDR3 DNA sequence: TGTGCCAGCAGCTTAGGAGCCTCAGATACGCAGTATTTT.

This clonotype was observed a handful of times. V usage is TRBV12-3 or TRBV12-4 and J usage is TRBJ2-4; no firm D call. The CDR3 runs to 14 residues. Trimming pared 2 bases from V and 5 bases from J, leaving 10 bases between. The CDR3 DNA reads TGTGCCAGCAGTTTAAGACACGCCGAAAACATTCAGTACTTC. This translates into CASSLRHAENIQYF.

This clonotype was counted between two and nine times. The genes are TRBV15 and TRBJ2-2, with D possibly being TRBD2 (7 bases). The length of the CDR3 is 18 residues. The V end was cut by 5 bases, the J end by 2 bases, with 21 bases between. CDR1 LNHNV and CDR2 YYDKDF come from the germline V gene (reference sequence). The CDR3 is CATSSNLGGRLNTGELFF. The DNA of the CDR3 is TGTGCCACCAGCTCGAATTTGGGGGGGCGACTTAACACCGGGGAGCTGTTTTTT.

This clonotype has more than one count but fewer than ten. In DNA, the CDR3 is TGTGCCAGCAGCCACAGCACGGGGGGCTCCTACAATGAGCAGTTCTTC. Its protein product is CASSHSTGGSYNEQFF. The chain carries TRBV3-1 and TRBJ2-1; 7 bases map to TRBD2. The length of the CDR3 is 16 residues. Trimming took 3 bases from V and 0 from J; bases not matched to a gene: 5. CDR1 is LGHDT, CDR2 YNNKEL, per germline (reference sequence).

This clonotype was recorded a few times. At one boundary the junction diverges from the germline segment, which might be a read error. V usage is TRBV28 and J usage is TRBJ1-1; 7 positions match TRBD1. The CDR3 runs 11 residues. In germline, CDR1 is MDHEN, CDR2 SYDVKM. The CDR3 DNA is TGTGCCAGTAAAACAGGGGCGATGTTTAGCTTT. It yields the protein CASKTGAMFSF. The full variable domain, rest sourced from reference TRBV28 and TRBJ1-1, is DVKVTQSSRYLVKRTGEKVFLECVQDMDHENMFWYRQDPGLGLRLIYFSYDVKMKEKGDIPEGYSVSREKKERFSLILESASTNQTSMYLCASKTGAMFSFGQGTRLTVV.